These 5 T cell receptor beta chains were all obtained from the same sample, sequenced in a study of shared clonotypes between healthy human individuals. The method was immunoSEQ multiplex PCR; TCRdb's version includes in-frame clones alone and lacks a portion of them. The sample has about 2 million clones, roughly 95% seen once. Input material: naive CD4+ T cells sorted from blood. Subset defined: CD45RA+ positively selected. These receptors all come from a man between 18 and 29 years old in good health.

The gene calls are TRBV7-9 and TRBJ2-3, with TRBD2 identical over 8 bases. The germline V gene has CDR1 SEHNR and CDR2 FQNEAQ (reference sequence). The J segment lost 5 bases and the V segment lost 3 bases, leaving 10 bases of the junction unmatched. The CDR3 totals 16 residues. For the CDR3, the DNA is TGTGCCAGCAGCTTGGGAACCCCGGGAGGGGGAGATACGCAGTATTTT. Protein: CASSLGTPGGGDTQYF. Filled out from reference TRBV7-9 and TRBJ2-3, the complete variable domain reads DTGVSQNPRHKITKRGQNVTFRCDPISEHNRLYWYRQTLGQGPEFLTYFQNEAQLEKSRLLSDRFSAERPKGSFSTLEIQRTEQGDSAMYLCASSLGTPGGGDTQYFGPGTRLTVL.

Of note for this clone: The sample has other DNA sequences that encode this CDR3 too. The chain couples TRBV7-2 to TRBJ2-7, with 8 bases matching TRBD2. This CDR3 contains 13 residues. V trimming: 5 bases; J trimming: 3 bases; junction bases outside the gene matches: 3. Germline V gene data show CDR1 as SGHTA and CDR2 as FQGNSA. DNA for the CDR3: TGTGCCAGCAGCGCCGGGACTAGCTACGAGCAGTACTTC. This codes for CASSAGTSYEQYF.

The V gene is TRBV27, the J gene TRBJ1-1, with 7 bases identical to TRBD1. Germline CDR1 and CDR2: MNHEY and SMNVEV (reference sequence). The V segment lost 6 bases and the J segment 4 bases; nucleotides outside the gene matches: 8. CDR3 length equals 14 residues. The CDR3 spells CASRSMTGTTEAFF. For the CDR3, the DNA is TGTGCCAGCAGGTCGATGACAGGGACCACTGAAGCTTTCTTT.

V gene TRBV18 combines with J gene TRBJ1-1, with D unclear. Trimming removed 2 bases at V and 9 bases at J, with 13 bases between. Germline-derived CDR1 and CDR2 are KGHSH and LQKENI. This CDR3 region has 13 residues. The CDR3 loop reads CASSPELTDQAFF. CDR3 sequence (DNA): TGTGCCAGCTCACCAGAATTGACTGATCAAGCTTTCTTT.

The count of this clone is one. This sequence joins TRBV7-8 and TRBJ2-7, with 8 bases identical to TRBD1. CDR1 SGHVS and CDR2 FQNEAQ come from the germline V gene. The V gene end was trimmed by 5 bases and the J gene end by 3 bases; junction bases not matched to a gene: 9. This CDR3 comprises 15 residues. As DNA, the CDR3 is TGTGCCAGCAGCCCTAGGGGACAGGAGAACTACGAGCAGTACTTC. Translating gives CASSPRGQENYEQYF.